A single sample gave rise to the 8 T cell receptor beta chains below, sequenced in a study of molecular identifiers for immune sequencing clone quantification. TCRdb re-called the PCR reads with MiXCR, one entry per CDR3 protein. The sample includes hundreds of thousands of distinct CDR3 sequences, about 20% of them seen just once. The sample consisted of naive CD8+ T cells from blood, with Jurkat cell RNA spiked in. Stated subset: FACS-sorted CD8+CD4-CCR7+CD45RA+ naive T cells. Receptors originate from a human donor in good health. Some libraries in this study had Jurkat cell RNA spiked in.

This clonotype was picked up many times. The V and J genes are TRBV4-1 and TRBJ1-1; TRBD1 aligns across 7 bases. The germline V gene encodes CDR1 MGHRA and CDR2 YSYEKL. The length of the CDR3 is 15 residues. V lost 1 base, J lost 6 bases, and 8 bases stayed unmatched. The CDR3 region has the DNA TGCGCCAGCAGCCAAGTCTTAGGGGGCGATTCTGAAGCTTTCTTT. Amino acid sequence: CASSQVLGGDSEAFF.

In its sample, this clonotype was seen many times. This chain links TRBV10-3 with TRBJ2-7, with TRBD1 as a possible D gene (6 bases). The germline CDR1 and CDR2 sequences are ENHRY and SYGVKD. This CDR3 is 12 amino acids long. Trimming cost V 8 bases and J 1 base, with 9 bases left between them. The CDR3 region is CAIRDRSYEQYF. The CDR3 bases are TGTGCCATCCGCGACAGGTCCTACGAGCAGTACTTC.

This clonotype has ten or more counts. The rearrangement joins TRBV4-3 to TRBJ2-2, with TRBD1 matching 10 bases. Germline V gene sequence: CDR1 LGHNA, CDR2 YSLEER. Trimming took 4 bases from V and 7 from J; bases not matched to a gene: 6. The CDR3 is 15 amino acids. CDR3 protein: CASSPETGGGGELFF. As DNA, the CDR3 is TGCGCCAGCAGCCCAGAGACAGGGGGCGGCGGGGAGCTGTTTTTT.

The CDR3 here is CASTSGTFYNEQFF. The DNA of the CDR3 is TGTGCCAGCACAAGCGGAACCTTTTACAATGAGCAGTTCTTC. This sequence joins TRBV19 and TRBJ2-1; a weak D match, TRBD2 (5 bases). V was cut by 9 bases and J by 4 bases, with 16 bases left in between. Germline-derived CDR1 and CDR2 are LNHDA and SQIVND (reference sequence). This CDR3 region has 14 residues.

As for this clonotype: Just one base apart from a much larger clone, this may be a read error. The J gene is TRBJ1-1, the V gene TRBV4-2; D remains unclear. The germline V gene encodes CDR1 LGHNA and CDR2 YNFKEQ. This CDR3 spans 15 amino acids. V dropped 3 bases and J dropped 4 bases, with 15 bases sitting between them. The chain's CDR3 is CASSHSFRGVTEAFF. CDR3 sequence (DNA): TGTGCCAGCAGCCATTCCTTCAGAGGCGTCACTGAAGCTTTCTTT.

Notes on this clonotype: This may be a read error: a much more frequent sequence differs by one nucleotide. The gene calls are TRBV6-2 or TRBV6-3 and TRBJ1-2; no clear D. Germline lookup yields CDR1 MNHEY and CDR2 SVGEGT. There are 13 residues in the CDR3. The CDR3, as DNA: TGTGCCAGCAGTTACCAGATTAACTATGGCTGCACCTTC. It specifies CASSYQINYGCTF.

With regard to this clonotype: Being one base from a much bigger clone, this may be a read error. CDR3 DNA: TGTGCCAGCAGCTTGGAGGGTTCTAGTTTTGTTGAGCAAGTGACCCAGTACTTC. This sequence encodes CASSLEGSSFVEQVTQYF. The rearrangement uses TRBV5-6 and TRBJ2-5, with D uncertain. This CDR3 is 18 amino acids long. The V gene's germline CDR1 is SGHDT and CDR2 YYEEEE. Full variable domain (missing parts from reference TRBV5-6 and TRBJ2-5): DAGVTQSPTHLIKTRGQQVTLRCSPKSGHDTVSWYQQALGQGPQFIFQYYEEEERQRGNFPDRFSGHQFPNYSSELNVNALLLGDSALYLCASSLEGSSFVEQVTQYFGPGTRLLVL.

The chain is built from TRBV2 and TRBJ2-2, with D perhaps matching TRBD2 (5 bases). Germline CDR1 reads SNHLY; CDR2 reads FYNNEI. V gave up 3 bases and J gave up 4 bases, with 15 bases separating them. CDR3 length: 16 residues. In nucleotides, the CDR3 is TGTGCCAGCAGTGAGCGCACCGGACGGGGCACCGGGGAGCTGTTTTTT. Translation gives CASSERTGRGTGELFF. Filled out from reference TRBV2 and TRBJ2-2, the complete variable domain reads EPEVTQTPSHQVTQMGQEVILRCVPISNHLYFYWYRQILGQKVEFLVSFYNNEISEKSEIFDDQFSVERPDGSNFTLKIRSTKLEDSAMYFCASSERTGRGTGELFFGEGSRLTVL.